What follows is one T cell receptor beta chain and its context. Its antigen remains unidentified. Other DNA sequences of this sample code for an identical CDR3. This sample is part of a study of shared clonotypes between healthy human individuals. Across the whole study: Every donor yielded three CD4 naive, three CD4 memory, two CD8 naive and one CD8 memory plate.

This table comes from immunoSEQ multiplex PCR, and its TCRdb copy is limited to in-frame clones, with some not included. Of about 2.4 million clones in the sample, roughly 93% were seen once. Notes on the study in general: Naive CD4 clonotypes were shared across a handful of donors at 4% to 5%.

Sequencing used naive CD4+ T cells from PBMCs. Subset noted: CD45RA+ positively selected. This clonotype originated in a man younger than 35 in good health. Some clones in this sample may be carry-over from other donors' samples.

CDR3 DNA: TGTGCCAGCAGCGTAGTTGGAGGGCCCAATGAAAAACTGTTTTTT. Translation gives CASSVVGGPNEKLFF. The chain links TRBV9 to TRBJ1-4; the D is unclear. The ends were cut back, 0 bases at V and 5 bases at J, with 11 bases in the middle. Per germline, CDR1 SGDLS and CDR2 YYNGEE. The CDR3 extends over 15 amino acids.